One sample yielded the 10 T cell receptor beta chains listed below, sequenced in a study of blood T cells in healthy people across ages. A sample-barcoded 5' primer and a J-beta primer mix were used in a second PCR of roughly 6 to 11 cycles. TCRdb itself ran the 5' RACE reads through MiXCR, one entry per CDR3 protein. This sample has approximately 1.5 million distinct CDR3 sequences; about 31% occur once, and the top ten carry over 9%. The material sequenced was blood. These receptors all stem from a woman aged 25 to 45 in good health.

The chain carries TRBV28 and TRBJ1-2, with 7 bases aligning to TRBD1. The CDR3 length is 15 residues. V lost 6 bases to trimming and J lost 4 bases; unmatched junction nucleotides: 11. The V gene's germline CDR1 is MDHEN and CDR2 SYDVKM. CDR3 nucleotide sequence: TGTGCCAGCAGCCCCACCCTGACAGGGTCCTATGGCTACACCTTC. It is translated as CASSPTLTGSYGYTF.

This clonotype was picked up a small number of times. The gene calls are TRBV20-1 and TRBJ1-6; 10 bases map to TRBD1. CDR1 and CDR2 from the germline V gene are DFQATT and SNEGSKA (reference sequence). Trimming at V came to 4 bases and at J to 10 bases, leaving 13 bases not matched to a gene. The CDR3 sequence is 16 residues long. CDR3 protein: CSATDGQGVRGSPLHF. CDR3 coding DNA: TGCAGTGCTACCGACGGACAGGGGGTGAGGGGGTCACCCCTCCACTTT.

The chain links TRBV2 to TRBJ1-6; D remains unclear. CDR1 and CDR2 (germline): SNHLY, FYNNEI. The CDR3 runs to 16 residues. Trimming cost V 0 bases and J 6 bases, with 12 bases left between them. For the CDR3, the DNA is TGTGCCAGCAGTGAAGCGCTTGGCAGCTCTAATTCACCCCTCCACTTT. Amino acid sequence: CASSEALGSSNSPLHF.

V and J are TRBV20-1 and TRBJ2-3; D may be TRBD1 (5 bases). The CDR3 covers 15 residues. Trimming took off 5 bases at V and 0 bases at J, with 15 bases between the two ends. CDR1 DFQATT and CDR2 SNEGSKA come from the germline V gene (reference sequence). CDR3 in amino acids: CSAAPPQGSTDTQYF. For the CDR3, the DNA is TGCAGTGCTGCCCCTCCCCAGGGTAGCACAGATACGCAGTATTTT.

The chain recombines TRBV5-6 with TRBJ2-1, with a weak D call TRBD2 (6 bases). CDR3 length: 18 amino acids. Germline-derived CDR1 and CDR2 are SGHDT and YYEEEE. The ends were cut back, 0 bases at V and 7 bases at J, with 23 bases in the middle. CDR3 coding DNA: TGTGCCAGCAGCTTGGTACCCTCGGCGGGACTGGGTTGGAATGAGCAGTTCTTC. This sequence encodes CASSLVPSAGLGWNEQFF.

Worth noting for this clonotype: Here the CDR3 omits its conserved ending phenylalanine or tryptophan, so a read error is the likely source. The rearrangement links TRBV29-1 to TRBJ2-5; 8 bases line up with TRBD1. Germline V lookup: CDR1 SQVTM, CDR2 ANQGSEA. The CDR3 is made up of 14 amino acids. Losses at the gene ends were 7 bases for V and 4 bases for J; bases not matched to a gene: 11. CDR3 in DNA: TGCAGCGCAGACGGGGGAACAGGGGGAGAGACCCAGTACGTC. It specifies CSADGGTGGETQYV.

The J gene is TRBJ1-1, the V gene TRBV9; D remains unclear. The CDR3 covers 13 residues. Trimming shortened V by 3 bases and J by 7 bases, and 13 bases separated the two germline ends. The germline gives CDR1 SGDLS, CDR2 YYNGEE. CDR3 DNA sequence: TGTGCCAGCAGCGCACCCATCCCCGGTGAAGCTTTCTTT. Its protein is CASSAPIPGEAFF.

CDR3 amino acids: CASSATSGGPYNEQFF. The DNA of the CDR3 is TGTGCCAGCAGTGCGACTAGCGGGGGGCCCTACAATGAGCAGTTCTTC. This chain links TRBV9 with TRBJ2-1, with 13 bases identical to TRBD2. V dropped 5 bases and J dropped 2; count of bases not matched to a gene: 4. This CDR3 has 16 amino acids. CDR1 is SGDLS and CDR2 is YYNGEE in the germline V gene.

The V and J genes are TRBV18 and TRBJ2-6; D assignment may be TRBD1 or TRBD2 (5 bases each). With 2 bases removed from V and 0 bases from J, the gap between germline ends came to 11 bases. The CDR3 runs to 17 residues. The V gene's germline CDR1 is KGHSH and CDR2 LQKENI. CDR3 region: CASSPILGDSGANVLTF. The CDR3 region has the DNA TGTGCCAGCTCACCAATTTTGGGGGACTCTGGGGCCAACGTCCTGACTTTC.

This clonotype showed up many times. CDR3 region: CASSRTGNSNQPQHF. The CDR3, as DNA: TGTGCCAGCAGCCGGACGGGTAATAGCAATCAGCCCCAGCATTTT. This chain connects TRBV6-5 to TRBJ1-5; D is uncertain. The germline CDR1 and CDR2 sequences are MNHEY and SVGAGI. The CDR3 contains 15 residues. V dropped 6 bases and J dropped 0 bases, with 12 bases sitting between them.